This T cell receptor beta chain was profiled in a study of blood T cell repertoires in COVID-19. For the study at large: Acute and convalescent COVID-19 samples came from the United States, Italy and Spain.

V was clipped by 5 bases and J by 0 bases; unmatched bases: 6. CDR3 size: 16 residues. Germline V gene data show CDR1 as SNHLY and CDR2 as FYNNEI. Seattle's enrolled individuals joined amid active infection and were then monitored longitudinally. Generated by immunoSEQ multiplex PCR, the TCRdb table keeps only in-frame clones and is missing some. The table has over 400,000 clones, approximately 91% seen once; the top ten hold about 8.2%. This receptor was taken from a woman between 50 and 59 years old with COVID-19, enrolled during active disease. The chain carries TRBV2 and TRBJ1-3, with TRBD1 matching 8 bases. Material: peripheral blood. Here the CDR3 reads CASSRPTGGSGNTIYF. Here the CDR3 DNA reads TGTGCCAGCAGTCGACCCACAGGGGGCTCTGGAAACACCATATATTTT.